Shown below are 17 T cell receptor beta chains from a single sample sequenced in a study of blood T cell repertoires in COVID-19. Using immunoSEQ multiplex PCR, the repertoire was profiled, and TCRdb retains in-frame clones only, with some absent. The sample gives about 140,000 clones, 75% to 85% of which show up once; about 5% is in the top ten. Sequenced material: peripheral blood. These receptors came from a woman in her 50s with acute or convalescent COVID-19.

The chain joins TRBV5-4 to TRBJ1-6; TRBD1 might be the D (5 bases). CDR1 is SGHNT, CDR2 YYREEE, per germline (reference sequence). With 0 bases removed from V and 4 bases from J, the gap between germline ends came to 14 bases. This CDR3 contains 17 residues. The CDR3 reads CASSLGFRDTYNSPLHF. CDR3 coding DNA: TGTGCCAGCAGCTTGGGGTTCAGGGATACTTATAATTCACCCCTCCACTTT.

The rearrangement uses TRBV11-3 and TRBJ1-2, with a possible D match to TRBD1 (6 bases). Per the germline V gene, CDR1 is SGHNT and CDR2 is YENEEA. This CDR3 comprises 16 residues. V lost 5 bases and J lost 6, with 22 bases in between. CDR3 protein: CASSPKHFHTGNGYTF. The CDR3 nucleotides read TGTGCCAGCAGCCCGAAACATTTCCATACAGGGAATGGCTACACCTTC. Looking up the rest from reference TRBV11-3 and TRBJ1-2 gives the full variable domain: EAGVVQSPRYKIIEKKQPVAFWCNPISGHNTLYWYLQNLGQGPELLIRYENEEAVDDSQLPKDRFSAERLKGVDSTLKIQPAELGDSAVYLCASSPKHFHTGNGYTFGSGTRLTVV.

This clone was counted a single time. The V call is TRBV5-8, the J call TRBJ2-7; 7 nucleotides line up with TRBD1. Germline V gene lookup returns CDR1 SGHTS and CDR2 YDEGEE. The CDR3 covers 11 residues. The ends lost 4 bases at V and 12 bases at J; junction bases unmatched: 7. CDR3 bases: TGTGCCAGCAGCGCCATGGACAGGACGTACTTC. This gives the protein CASSAMDRTYF.

The V gene is TRBV4-3, the J gene TRBJ1-2, with D perhaps matching TRBD1 (6 bases). There are 16 residues in the CDR3. Trimming removed 3 bases at V and 3 bases at J, with 17 bases between. CDR1 and CDR2 from the germline V gene are LGHNA and YSLEER. The DNA of the CDR3 is TGCGCCAGCAGCCAGCTTACGAGCGGGACACACTATGGCTACACCTTC. Its protein is CASSQLTSGTHYGYTF.

This chain links TRBV28 with TRBJ1-1; TRBD1 matches 7 bases. This CDR3 is built from 14 residues. The trim removed 2 bases at V and 5 bases at J, leaving 5 bases unmatched. CDR1 is MDHEN, CDR2 SYDVKM, per germline. The CDR3 protein is CASSLRGGRTEAFF. CDR3 DNA: TGTGCCAGCAGTTTAAGAGGGGGCCGTACTGAAGCTTTCTTT.

This chain joins TRBV7-9 and TRBJ1-3; no reliable D call. The CDR3 runs 13 residues. The germline V gene encodes CDR1 SEHNR and CDR2 FQNEAQ (reference sequence). Between the trimmed V and J ends, which lost 5 bases and 1 base, there was a span of 6 bases. The CDR3 reads CASSPTSGNTIYF. In DNA form, the CDR3 reads TGTGCCAGCAGCCCAACATCTGGAAACACCATATATTTT. The full variable domain, with the rest looked up from reference TRBV7-9 and TRBJ1-3, is DTGVSQNPRHKITKRGQNVTFRCDPISEHNRLYWYRQTLGQGPEFLTYFQNEAQLEKSRLLSDRFSAERPKGSFSTLEIQRTEQGDSAMYLCASSPTSGNTIYFGEGSWLTVV.

CDR3 region: CASSSEKQGYVQPQHF. CDR3 bases: TGTGCCAGCAGCTCTGAAAAACAGGGTTATGTGCAGCCCCAGCATTTT. The chain carries TRBV7-9 and TRBJ1-5, with D perhaps TRBD1 (6 bases). The germline V gene encodes CDR1 SEHNR and CDR2 FQNEAQ (reference sequence). The CDR3 sequence is 16 residues long. V was cut by 4 bases and J by 7 bases, with 20 bases left in between. The whole variable domain, remainder taken from reference TRBV7-9 and TRBJ1-5, is DTGVSQNPRHKITKRGQNVTFRCDPISEHNRLYWYRQTLGQGPEFLTYFQNEAQLEKSRLLSDRFSAERPKGSFSTLEIQRTEQGDSAMYLCASSSEKQGYVQPQHFGDGTRLSIL.

The sample holds one count of this clone. The gene calls are TRBV4-3 and TRBJ1-2, with D possibly matching TRBD1 (5 bases). This CDR3 is built from 15 residues. With 2 bases removed from V and 4 bases from J, the gap between germline ends came to 14 bases. Germline V gene data show CDR1 as LGHNA and CDR2 as YSLEER. The CDR3 nucleotides read TGCGCCAGCAGCCAATTTCAGGGTATTAGCTATGGCTACACCTTC. This encodes CASSQFQGISYGYTF.

The chain recombines TRBV19 with TRBJ1-5, with unresolved D. V lost 2 bases, J lost 7 bases, and 6 bases lay in between. In germline, CDR1 is LNHDA, CDR2 SQIVND (reference sequence). The CDR3 runs 12 residues. CDR3 amino acids: CASSILEQPQHF. The CDR3 nucleotides are TGTGCCAGTAGTATATTAGAACAGCCCCAGCATTTT.

V gene TRBV13 combines with J gene TRBJ2-4, with 8 bases matching TRBD2. The V segment lost 6 bases and the J segment 3 bases; nucleotides outside the gene matches: 10. The germline CDR1 and CDR2 sequences are PRHDT and FYEKMQ (reference sequence). CDR3 length: 16 amino acids. The DNA for the CDR3 is TGTGCCAGCAGACAACGGGGGGGCCGAATCAAAAACATTCAGTACTTC. Translated: CASRQRGGRIKNIQYF.

The chain joins TRBV2 to TRBJ1-3, with 7 bases fitting TRBD1. The CDR3 totals 15 residues. V lost 6 bases to trimming and J lost 0 bases; unmatched junction nucleotides: 5. Looked up from germline, CDR1 is SNHLY and CDR2 is FYNNEI. The CDR3 sequence is CASRGTAHSGNTIYF. The DNA for the CDR3 is TGTGCCAGCAGGGGGACAGCACACTCTGGAAACACCATATATTTT.

This clone was seen only a few times. V gene TRBV5-1 combines with J gene TRBJ2-7; no definite D call. The CDR3 is 14 amino acids. V shed 4 bases and J shed 4 bases, with 15 bases lying between them. Germline CDR1 and CDR2: SGHRS and YFSETQ. CDR3 region: CASSIDSVGYEQYF. The CDR3 DNA sequence: TGCGCCAGCAGCATCGACTCCGTCGGGTACGAGCAGTACTTC.

This clone was seen only once. The gene calls are TRBV20-1 and TRBJ2-7; no clear D. Germline-derived CDR1 and CDR2 are DFQATT and SNEGSKA (reference sequence). CDR3 size: 11 residues. The V gene lost 1 base and the J gene lost 6 bases, with 7 bases spanning the gap. CDR3 sequence reads: CSARGAGEQYF. Here the CDR3 DNA reads TGCAGTGCTAGAGGGGCTGGCGAGCAGTACTTC.

This clone was detected only a few times. This chain joins TRBV5-6 and TRBJ2-7, with unresolved D. The V gene's germline CDR1 is SGHDT and CDR2 YYEEEE. The CDR3 covers 13 residues. The V end lost 1 base, the J end lost 0 bases, and 5 bases lay between the germline ends. CDR3: CASSLSNSYEQYF. The CDR3 coding sequence is TGTGCCAGCAGCTTGTCCAACTCCTACGAGCAGTACTTC.

The genes are TRBV19 and TRBJ1-5, with 7 bases matching TRBD1. Germline V gene sequence: CDR1 LNHDA, CDR2 SQIVND (reference sequence). The CDR3 sequence is 13 residues long. J gave up 7 bases and V 5 bases, and 5 bases lay outside the gene matches. CDR3 loop: CASSFQGEQPQHF. Written as DNA, the CDR3 is TGTGCCAGTAGTTTTCAGGGGGAACAGCCCCAGCATTTT.

V usage is TRBV9 and J usage is TRBJ2-1, with 9 bases aligning to TRBD2. The CDR3 spans 16 residues. Per the germline V gene, CDR1 is SGDLS and CDR2 is YYNGEE. V dropped 2 bases and J dropped 5; count of bases not matched to a gene: 8. Here the CDR3 DNA reads TGTGCCAGCAGCGTCCAGGGGCGGGGGGGTGACAATGAGCAGTTCTTC. Amino acid sequence: CASSVQGRGGDNEQFF.

This clone appeared once. CDR3 DNA: TGCGCCAGCACAACCCCTCCGTCAACAGGGCAGAATTCACCCCTCCACTTT. It translates to CASTTPPSTGQNSPLHF. The rearrangement uses TRBV23-1 and TRBJ1-6; D might be TRBD1 (6 bases). TRBV23-1 is noted as an ORF with a role that remains uncertain. This CDR3 region has 17 residues. V was clipped by 7 bases and J by 7 bases, with 23 bases between them.